Listed here are 2 T cell receptor beta chains from one sample, sequenced in a study of T cells in Graves' hyperthyroidism and ophthalmopathy. Amplification yielded TCR beta CDR3 regions, with RNA transcripts as the source. Carried out on the TCR CDR3, a first-round RT-PCR used the HTBI primer set. TCRdb passed the multiplex PCR reads through MiXCR, listing each CDR3 protein once. The sample consists of almost 250,000 distinct CDR3 sequences, approximately 23% of them appearing once. Material: blood. All receptors come from a woman aged 35 to 49 with Graves' ophthalmopathy.

This clonotype was picked up many times. A junction boundary mismatches the germline segment, possibly from a read error. This chain connects TRBV7-7 to TRBJ2-7; D remains ambiguous. The CDR3 consists of 14 residues. The germline V gene has CDR1 SSHAT and CDR2 FNYEAQ (reference sequence). CDR3 loop: CASSPDGMPYEQYF. In DNA, the CDR3 is TGTGCTAGCAGCCCCGACGGAATGCCCTACGAGCAGTACTTC.

This clonotype showed up many times. The V call is TRBV30, the J call TRBJ2-7; D might be TRBD2 (6 bases). Deletions cut 1 base from V and 1 base from J, with 14 bases between. The CDR3 is made up of 15 amino acids. Germline values: CDR1 GTSNPN, CDR2 SVGIG (reference sequence). The CDR3: CAWSALATPSYEQYF. CDR3 in DNA: TGTGCCTGGAGTGCCCTAGCGACGCCTTCCTACGAGCAGTACTTC.